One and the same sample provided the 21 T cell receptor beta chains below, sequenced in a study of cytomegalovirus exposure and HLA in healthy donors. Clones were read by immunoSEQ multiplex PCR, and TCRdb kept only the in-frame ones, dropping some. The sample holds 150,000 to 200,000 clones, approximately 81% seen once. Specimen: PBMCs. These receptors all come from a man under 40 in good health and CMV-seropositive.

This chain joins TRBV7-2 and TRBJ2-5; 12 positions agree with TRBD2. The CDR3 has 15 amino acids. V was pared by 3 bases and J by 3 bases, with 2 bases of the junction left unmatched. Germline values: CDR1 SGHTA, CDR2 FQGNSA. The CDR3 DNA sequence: TGTGCCAGCAGCTTCGGACTAGCGGGGAAAGAGACCCAGTACTTC. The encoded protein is CASSFGLAGKETQYF.

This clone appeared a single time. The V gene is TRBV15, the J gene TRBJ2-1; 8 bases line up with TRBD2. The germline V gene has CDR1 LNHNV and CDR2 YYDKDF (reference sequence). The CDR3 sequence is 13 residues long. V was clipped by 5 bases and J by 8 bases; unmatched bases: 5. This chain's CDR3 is CATSPGLAYEQFF. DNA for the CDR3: TGTGCCACCAGCCCCGGACTAGCCTATGAGCAGTTCTTC.

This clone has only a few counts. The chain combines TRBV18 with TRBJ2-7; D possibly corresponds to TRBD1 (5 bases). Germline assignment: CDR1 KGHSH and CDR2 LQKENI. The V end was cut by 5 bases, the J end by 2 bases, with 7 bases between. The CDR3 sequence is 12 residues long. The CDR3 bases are TGTGCCAGCTCAAGACAGACCTACGAGCAGTACTTC. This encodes CASSRQTYEQYF.

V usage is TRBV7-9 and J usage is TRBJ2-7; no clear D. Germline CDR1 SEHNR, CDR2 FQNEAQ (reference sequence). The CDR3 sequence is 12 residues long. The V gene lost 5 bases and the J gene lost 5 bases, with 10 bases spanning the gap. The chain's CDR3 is CASSPREDEQYF. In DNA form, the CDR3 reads TGTGCCAGCAGCCCGCGCGAGGACGAGCAGTACTTC.

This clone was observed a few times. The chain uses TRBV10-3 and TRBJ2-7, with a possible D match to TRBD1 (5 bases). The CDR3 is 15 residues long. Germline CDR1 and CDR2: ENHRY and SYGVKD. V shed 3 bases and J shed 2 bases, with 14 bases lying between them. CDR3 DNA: TGTGCCATCAGTGATGCCAGGGCTGTAACCTACGAGCAGTACTTC. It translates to CAISDARAVTYEQYF.

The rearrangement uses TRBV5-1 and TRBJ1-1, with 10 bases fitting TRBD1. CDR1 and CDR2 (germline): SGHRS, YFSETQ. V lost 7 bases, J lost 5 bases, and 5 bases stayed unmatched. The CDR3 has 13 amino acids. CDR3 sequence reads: CASSRTGGTEAFF. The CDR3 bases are TGCGCCAGCTCCCGGACAGGGGGGACTGAAGCTTTCTTT. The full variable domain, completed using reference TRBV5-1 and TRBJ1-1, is KAGVTQTPRYLIKTRGQQVTLSCSPISGHRSVSWYQQTPGQGLQFLFEYFSETQRNKGNFPGRFSGRQFSNSRSEMNVSTLELGDSALYLCASSRTGGTEAFFGQGTRLTVV.

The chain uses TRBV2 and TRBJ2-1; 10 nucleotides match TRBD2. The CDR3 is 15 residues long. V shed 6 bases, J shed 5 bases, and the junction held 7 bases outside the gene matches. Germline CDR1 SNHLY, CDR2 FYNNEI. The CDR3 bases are TGTGCCAGCAGGGCACTAGCGGGGTCCAACAATGAGCAGTTCTTC. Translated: CASRALAGSNNEQFF.

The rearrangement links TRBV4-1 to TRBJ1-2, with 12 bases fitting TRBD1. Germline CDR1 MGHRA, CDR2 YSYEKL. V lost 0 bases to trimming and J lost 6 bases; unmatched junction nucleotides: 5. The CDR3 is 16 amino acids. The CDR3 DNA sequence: TGCGCCAGCAGCCAAGAGGGGACAGGGGGCGCGCATGGCTACACCTTC. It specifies CASSQEGTGGAHGYTF.

DNA for the CDR3: TGTGCCAGCAGCTTTAGGGAGAGCTCCTACGAGCAGTACTTC. This translates into CASSFRESSYEQYF. V usage is TRBV7-9 and J usage is TRBJ2-7, with D tentatively TRBD2 (5 bases). Germline loops: CDR1 SEHNR, CDR2 FQNEAQ (reference sequence). The CDR3 covers 14 residues. V lost 3 bases and J lost 0, with 9 bases in between.

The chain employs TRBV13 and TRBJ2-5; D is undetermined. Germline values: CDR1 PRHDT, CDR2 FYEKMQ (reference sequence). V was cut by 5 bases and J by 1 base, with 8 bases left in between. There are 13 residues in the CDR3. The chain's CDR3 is CASSMTLQETQYF. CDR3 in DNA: TGTGCCAGCAGCATGACACTCCAAGAGACCCAGTACTTC.

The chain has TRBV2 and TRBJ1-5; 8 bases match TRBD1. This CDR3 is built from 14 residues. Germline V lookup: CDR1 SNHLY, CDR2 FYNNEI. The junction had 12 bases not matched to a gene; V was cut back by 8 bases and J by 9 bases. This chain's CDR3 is CASPPGQGRLPQHF. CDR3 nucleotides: TGTGCCAGCCCTCCCGGACAGGGCCGACTGCCCCAGCATTTT. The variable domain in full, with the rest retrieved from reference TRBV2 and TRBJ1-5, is EPEVTQTPSHQVTQMGQEVILRCVPISNHLYFYWYRQILGQKVEFLVSFYNNEISEKSEIFDDQFSVERPDGSNFTLKIRSTKLEDSAMYFCASPPGQGRLPQHFGDGTRLSIL.

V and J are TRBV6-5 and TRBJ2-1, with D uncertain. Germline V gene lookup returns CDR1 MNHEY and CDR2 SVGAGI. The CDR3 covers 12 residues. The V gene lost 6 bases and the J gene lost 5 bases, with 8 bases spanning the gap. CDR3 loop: CASRRTDNEQFF. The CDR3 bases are TGTGCCAGCAGACGCACGGACAATGAGCAGTTCTTC.

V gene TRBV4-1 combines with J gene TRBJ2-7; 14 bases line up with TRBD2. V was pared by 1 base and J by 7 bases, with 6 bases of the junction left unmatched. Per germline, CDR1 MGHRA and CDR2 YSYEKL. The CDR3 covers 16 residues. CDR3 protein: CASSQVGLAGAIEQYF. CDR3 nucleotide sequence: TGCGCCAGCAGCCAAGTGGGACTAGCGGGAGCGATTGAGCAGTACTTC.

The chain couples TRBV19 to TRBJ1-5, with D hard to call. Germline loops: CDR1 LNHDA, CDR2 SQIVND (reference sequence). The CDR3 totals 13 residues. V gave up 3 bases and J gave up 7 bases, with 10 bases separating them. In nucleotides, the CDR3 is TGTGCCAGTAGTATGGCTTTGGGCCAGCCCCAGCATTTT. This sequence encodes CASSMALGQPQHF. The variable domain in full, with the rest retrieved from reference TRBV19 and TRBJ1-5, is DGGITQSPKYLFRKEGQNVTLSCEQNLNHDAMYWYRQDPGQGLRLIYYSQIVNDFQKGDIAEGYSVSREKKESFPLTVTSAQKNPTAFYLCASSMALGQPQHFGDGTRLSIL.

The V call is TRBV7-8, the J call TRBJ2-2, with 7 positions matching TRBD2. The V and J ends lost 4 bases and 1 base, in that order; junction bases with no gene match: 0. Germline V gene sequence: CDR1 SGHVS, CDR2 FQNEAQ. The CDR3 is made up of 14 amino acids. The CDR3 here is CASSSSGNTGELFF. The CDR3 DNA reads TGTGCCAGCAGCTCTAGCGGGAACACCGGGGAGCTGTTTTTT.

CDR3 loop: CASSTGTGPQPQHF. The CDR3, as DNA: TGTGCCAGCTCAACAGGGACAGGGCCTCAGCCCCAGCATTTT. The rearrangement uses TRBV18 and TRBJ1-5; TRBD1 aligns across 9 bases. The CDR3 spans 14 residues. Trimming cost V 5 bases and J 6 bases; bases outside gene matches: 5. Per the germline V gene, CDR1 is KGHSH and CDR2 is LQKENI.

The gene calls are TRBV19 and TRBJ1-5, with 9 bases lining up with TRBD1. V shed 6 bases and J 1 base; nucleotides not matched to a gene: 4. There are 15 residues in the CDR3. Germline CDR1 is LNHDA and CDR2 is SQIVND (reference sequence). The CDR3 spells CASSPGTGSNQPQHF. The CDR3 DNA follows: TGTGCCAGTAGCCCCGGGACAGGGAGCAATCAGCCCCAGCATTTT.

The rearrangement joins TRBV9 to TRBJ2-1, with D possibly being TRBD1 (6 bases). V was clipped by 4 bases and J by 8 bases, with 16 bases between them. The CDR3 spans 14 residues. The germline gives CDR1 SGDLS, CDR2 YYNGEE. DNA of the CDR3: TGTGCCAGCAGCCCAGGACAGCCCAGGGATGAGCAGTTCTTC. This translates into CASSPGQPRDEQFF. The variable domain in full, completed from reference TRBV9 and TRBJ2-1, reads DSGVTQTPKHLITATGQRVTLRCSPRSGDLSVYWYQQSLDQGLQFLIQYYNGEERAKGNILERFSAQQFPDLHSELNLSSLELGDSALYFCASSPGQPRDEQFFGPGTRLTVL.

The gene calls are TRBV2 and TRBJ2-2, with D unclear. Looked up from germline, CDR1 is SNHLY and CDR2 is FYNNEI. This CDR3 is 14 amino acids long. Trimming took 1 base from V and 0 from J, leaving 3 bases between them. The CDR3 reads CASSEVANTGELFF. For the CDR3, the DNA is TGTGCCAGCAGTGAAGTAGCGAACACCGGGGAGCTGTTTTTT.

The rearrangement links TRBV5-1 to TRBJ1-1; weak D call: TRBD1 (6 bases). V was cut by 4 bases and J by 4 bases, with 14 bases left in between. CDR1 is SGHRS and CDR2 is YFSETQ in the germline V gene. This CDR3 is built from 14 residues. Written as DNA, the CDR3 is TGCGCCAGCAGCCTAGCGGACAGAGCCACTGAAGCTTTCTTT. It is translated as CASSLADRATEAFF. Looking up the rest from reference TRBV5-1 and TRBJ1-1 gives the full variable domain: KAGVTQTPRYLIKTRGQQVTLSCSPISGHRSVSWYQQTPGQGLQFLFEYFSETQRNKGNFPGRFSGRQFSNSRSEMNVSTLELGDSALYLCASSLADRATEAFFGQGTRLTVV.

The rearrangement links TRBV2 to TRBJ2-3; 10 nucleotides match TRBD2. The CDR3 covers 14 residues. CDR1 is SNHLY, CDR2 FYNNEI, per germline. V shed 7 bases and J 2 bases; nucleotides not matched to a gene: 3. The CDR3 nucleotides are TGTGCCAGCAAAGGGACTAGCGTCACAGATACGCAGTATTTT. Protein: CASKGTSVTDTQYF.